This T cell receptor beta chain is drawn from a study of CD8 T cells in ankylosing spondylitis. Study results and limitations: It was reported that disease-linked clones were significantly enriched in matched ankylosing spondylitis synovial fluid. What appeared characteristic of ankylosing spondylitis blood was a TCR beta motif of about eight highly homologous variants. Past research had described some motif variants in reactive arthritis synovial fluid and blood. Disease-associated clonotypes exhibited CD8+ identity and were relatively infrequent in peripheral blood.

This clonotype was seen repeatedly, ten times or more. Its matching antigen is unknown. TCR beta libraries were made by quantitative 5'-RACE with molecular barcodes. TCRdb passed the 5' RACE reads through MiXCR, listing each CDR3 protein once. This sample has about 210,000 distinct CDR3 sequences, with about 7.3% found just once. This CDR3 has 13 amino acids. Germline CDR1 reads LGHNT; CDR2 reads FRNRAP. Trimming left V 1 base short and J 4 bases short, with 5 bases between. Sequenced sample: blood, either unsorted or a sorted T cell fraction (not recorded which). The genes are TRBV12-5 and TRBJ2-1; possibly TRBD1 or TRBD2 for D (5 bases each). This receptor was taken from a male donor with ankylosing spondylitis. The CDR3 is CASGLGGYNEQFF. The CDR3 region has the DNA TGTGCTAGTGGTTTGGGGGGGTACAATGAGCAGTTCTTC.